One and the same sample provided the 11 T cell receptor beta chains below, sequenced in a study of blood T cell repertoires in COVID-19. TCRdb keeps only in-frame clones here, not all; method: immunoSEQ multiplex PCR. The repertoire consists of around 21,000 clones, with around 90% occurring once and the leading ten covering around 6.3%. Input material: peripheral blood. The receptors come from a woman at least 80 years old with active COVID-19.

The chain uses TRBV5-6 and TRBJ2-1; a weak D match, TRBD1 (6 bases). This CDR3 spans 15 amino acids. The V gene's germline CDR1 is SGHDT and CDR2 YYEEEE. V lost 1 base and J 6 bases, leaving 14 bases between the germline ends. DNA of the CDR3: TGTGCCAGCAGCTTGCAGGGGCCGGCGGGCAATGAGCAGTTCTTC. Translating gives CASSLQGPAGNEQFF.

CDR3 amino acids: CASSEASGGYEQYF. The CDR3 coding sequence is TGTGCCAGCAGCGAGGCTAGCGGGGGATACGAGCAGTACTTC. The chain joins TRBV9 to TRBJ2-7, with 10 bases matching TRBD2. Germline CDR1 reads SGDLS; CDR2 reads YYNGEE. V lost 3 bases and J lost 4; bases outside the gene matches: 4. This CDR3 spans 14 amino acids.

This chain uses TRBV5-6 with TRBJ1-6, with 7 nucleotides matching TRBD1. The trim removed 4 bases at V and 8 bases at J, leaving 6 bases unmatched. From germline, CDR1 is SGHDT and CDR2 YYEEEE. CDR3 length: 14 residues. CDR3 nucleotide sequence: TGTGCCAGCAGCCCCCCGCAGGGGGATTCACCCCTCCACTTT. This encodes CASSPPQGDSPLHF.

CDR3 DNA sequence: TGCGCCAGCAGCCGCGACATTGGCTCTGGAAACACCATATATTTT. Amino acid sequence: CASSRDIGSGNTIYF. The chain is built from TRBV5-1 and TRBJ1-3; D gene unclear. The CDR3 length is 15 residues. Germline V gene data show CDR1 as SGHRS and CDR2 as YFSETQ. Trimming stripped 4 bases from V and 0 bases from J, with 11 bases between.

The chain uses TRBV5-1 and TRBJ1-2; D is uncertain. V shed 0 bases and J shed 0 bases, with 9 bases lying between them. Germline loops: CDR1 SGHRS, CDR2 YFSETQ. The CDR3 is 15 residues long. CDR3 nucleotides: TGCGCCAGCAGCTTGGATTCGGGATCTAACTATGGCTACACCTTC. This gives the protein CASSLDSGSNYGYTF.

The V and J genes are TRBV5-5 and TRBJ1-6, with 7 bases aligning to TRBD1. The trim removed 4 bases at V and 5 bases at J, leaving 6 bases unmatched. Germline V CDR1 and CDR2: SGHKS, YYEKEE (reference sequence). The CDR3 has 15 residues. CDR3 in amino acids: CASSRQGQNNSPLHF. CDR3 sequence (DNA): TGTGCCAGCAGCCGGCAGGGACAGAATAATTCACCCCTCCACTTT. The variable domain in full, completed from reference TRBV5-5 and TRBJ1-6, reads DAGVTQSPTHLIKTRGQQVTLRCSPISGHKSVSWYQQVLGQGPQFIFQYYEKEERGRGNFPDRFSARQFPNYSSELNVNALLLGDSALYLCASSRQGQNNSPLHFGNGTRLTVT.

J is TRBJ2-1 and V is TRBV5-8, with TRBD1 as a possible D gene (6 bases). The V and J ends lost 0 bases and 5 bases respectively, with 12 bases between them. This CDR3 contains 15 residues. Germline V lookup: CDR1 SGHTS, CDR2 YDEGEE. CDR3 bases: TGTGCCAGCAGCTTGGGGATCCGGACAGACAATGAGCAGTTCTTC. Translating gives CASSLGIRTDNEQFF.

V and J are TRBV11-2 and TRBJ2-7; no clear D. The CDR3 is 11 amino acids. Trimming cost V 5 bases and J 7 bases, with 9 bases left between them. From germline, CDR1 is SGHAT and CDR2 FQNNGV. The chain's CDR3 is CASSLRSEQYF. The CDR3 DNA follows: TGTGCCAGCAGCCTAAGAAGTGAGCAGTACTTC.

This clone occurred once. V is TRBV4-3 and J is TRBJ2-7, with TRBD1 identical over 9 bases. This CDR3 has 15 amino acids. Losses at the gene ends were 4 bases for V and 7 bases for J; bases not matched to a gene: 11. Germline-derived CDR1 and CDR2 are LGHNA and YSLEER. The CDR3 protein is CASSPSPTGGREQYF. DNA for the CDR3: TGCGCCAGCAGCCCCTCCCCGACAGGGGGTCGGGAGCAGTACTTC.

The J gene is TRBJ2-7, the V gene TRBV5-1, with 8 bases lining up with TRBD1. There are 15 residues in the CDR3. V shed 3 bases, J shed 3 bases, and the junction held 8 bases outside the gene matches. The germline CDR1 and CDR2 sequences are SGHRS and YFSETQ. The CDR3 DNA is TGCGCCAGCAGCTCCGGGACAGGAAACTTCTACGAGCAGTACTTC. Protein: CASSSGTGNFYEQYF.

This clone was observed once. The gene calls are TRBV15 and TRBJ2-3; 12 bases map to TRBD1. CDR1 and CDR2 from the germline V gene are LNHNV and YYDKDF (reference sequence). The CDR3 is 15 residues long. The V and J ends lost 3 bases and 5 bases, in that order; junction bases with no gene match: 3. CDR3 nucleotides: TGTGCCACCAGCAGGGGACAGGGGGCGAGAGATACGCAGTATTTT. Protein sequence: CATSRGQGARDTQYF.